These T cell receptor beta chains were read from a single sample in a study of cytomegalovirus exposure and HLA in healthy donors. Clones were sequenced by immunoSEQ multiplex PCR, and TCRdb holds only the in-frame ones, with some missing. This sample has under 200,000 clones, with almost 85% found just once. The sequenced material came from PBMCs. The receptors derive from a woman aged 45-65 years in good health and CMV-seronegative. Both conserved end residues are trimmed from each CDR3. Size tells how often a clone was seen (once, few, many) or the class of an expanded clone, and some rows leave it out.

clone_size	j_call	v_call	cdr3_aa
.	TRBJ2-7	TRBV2	ASKDTLGSYEQY
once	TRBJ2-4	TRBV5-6	ASSNPGQGNIQY
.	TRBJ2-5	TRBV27	ASRKTGRETQY
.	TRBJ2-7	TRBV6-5	ASSYSSVLSYEQY
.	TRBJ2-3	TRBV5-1	ASSLAGTGVATDTQY
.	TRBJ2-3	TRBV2	ASGGLAETTDTQY
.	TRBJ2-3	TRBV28	ASSGLAGGPTDTQY
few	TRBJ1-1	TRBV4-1	ASSQRQGETEAF
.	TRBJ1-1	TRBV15	AAGRQGIPF
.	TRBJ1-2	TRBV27	ASSSWTGGRGYT
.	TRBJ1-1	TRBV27	ASSLTGRTEAF
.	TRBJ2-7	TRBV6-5	ASSRRGGSSYEQY
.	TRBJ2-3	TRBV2	ARGGQLESDTQY
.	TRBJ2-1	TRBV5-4	ASSDRYEQF
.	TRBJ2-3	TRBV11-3	ASSLGPGWGVSDTQY